One sample yielded the 20 T cell receptor beta chains listed below, sequenced in a study of shared clonotypes between healthy human individuals. TCRdb's copy holds only in-frame clones and misses some; the assay was immunoSEQ multiplex PCR. Of around 2,000,000 clones in the sample, 90% to 95% were seen once. Naive CD8 cells were CD45RO-negative, positively selected for CCR7, excluding terminally differentiated effector memory CD45RA+ cells. Source material: naive CD8+ T cells from PBMCs. These receptors were taken from a man younger than 30 in good health. Some clones in this sample may be carry-over from other donors' samples.

This clone was detected only once. The rearrangement uses TRBV15 and TRBJ2-3, with TRBD1 matching 8 bases. Germline CDR1 reads LNHNV; CDR2 reads YYDKDF (reference sequence). V was pared by 1 base and J by 3 bases, with 6 bases of the junction left unmatched. This CDR3 comprises 16 residues. This chain's CDR3 is CATSRASTGGTDTQYF. DNA of the CDR3: TGTGCCACCAGCAGAGCGTCTACAGGGGGGACAGATACGCAGTATTTT.

This chain connects TRBV27 to TRBJ2-7, with D tentatively TRBD2 (5 bases). V shed 7 bases and J shed 0 bases, with 19 bases lying between them. Germline V lookup: CDR1 MNHEY, CDR2 SMNVEV (reference sequence). The length of the CDR3 is 16 residues. The CDR3, as DNA: TGTGCCAGCAAAATCTCATGGGGAGCTAGCTCCTACGAGCAGTACTTC. Translation: CASKISWGASSYEQYF.

This clone has just one count. This sequence joins TRBV10-3 and TRBJ1-5; D possibly corresponds to TRBD1 (5 bases). Germline V gene lookup returns CDR1 ENHRY and CDR2 SYGVKD. Trimming removed 1 base at V and 3 bases at J, with 10 bases between. The CDR3 runs 15 residues. The CDR3 region is CAISEYDRSNQPQHF. DNA for the CDR3: TGTGCCATCAGTGAGTACGACAGATCCAATCAGCCCCAGCATTTT.

This chain joins TRBV28 and TRBJ2-7; D uncertain. CDR3 size: 14 residues. Per germline, CDR1 MDHEN and CDR2 SYDVKM. Trimming cost V 2 bases and J 1 base, with 9 bases left between them. The CDR3 reads CASSLNYGSYEQYF. DNA of the CDR3: TGTGCCAGCAGTTTAAATTATGGTTCCTACGAGCAGTACTTC.

The CDR3 sequence is CARAGEKNTEAFF. CDR3 nucleotide sequence: TGTGCCAGGGCGGGGGAAAAAAACACTGAAGCTTTCTTT. The rearrangement links TRBV30 to TRBJ1-1; a possible D gene is TRBD1 (5 bases). Between the trimmed V and J ends, which lost 8 bases and 2 bases, there was a span of 15 bases. Germline CDR1 is GTSNPN and CDR2 is SVGIG (reference sequence). The CDR3 contains 13 residues.

The table lists this clone with a count of one. The V and J genes are TRBV15 and TRBJ1-2; 7 bases line up with TRBD1. Germline V lookup: CDR1 LNHNV, CDR2 YYDKDF (reference sequence). CDR3 length equals 14 residues. Trimming at V came to 3 bases and at J to 5 bases, leaving 6 bases not matched to a gene. The CDR3 region has the DNA TGTGCCACCAGCAGCCGGGACAGCTCATATGGCTACACCTTC. This gives the protein CATSSRDSSYGYTF.

This clone appeared a single time. The V call is TRBV14, the J call TRBJ2-2, with 11 bases identical to TRBD2. Trimming took 4 bases from V and 0 from J; bases not matched to a gene: 4. CDR1 is SGHDN, CDR2 FVKESK, per germline. This CDR3 has 17 amino acids. The CDR3, as DNA: TGTGCCAGCAGCCCGACTAGCGGGGTATCGAACACCGGGGAGCTGTTTTTT. This codes for CASSPTSGVSNTGELFF.

This chain uses TRBV9 with TRBJ2-1, with 8 bases aligning to TRBD2. The CDR3 is 17 residues long. Germline V gene lookup returns CDR1 SGDLS and CDR2 YYNGEE. V gave up 3 bases and J gave up 0 bases; unmatched junction bases: 8. CDR3: CASSAGTRISSYNEQFF. In DNA, the CDR3 is TGTGCCAGCAGCGCCGGGACTAGAATATCCTCCTACAATGAGCAGTTCTTC.

The gene calls are TRBV27 and TRBJ2-2; the match to TRBD1 covers 7 bases. The CDR3 contains 16 residues. From germline, CDR1 is MNHEY and CDR2 SMNVEV (reference sequence). Unmatched junction bases numbered 8, after V lost 5 bases and J lost 2 bases. CDR3 DNA sequence: TGTGCCAGCAGTCCTGGGACAGTGCTTAACACCGGGGAGCTGTTTTTT. Its translation: CASSPGTVLNTGELFF.

The V and J genes are TRBV9 and TRBJ1-4; TRBD1 aligns across 8 bases. The V gene end was trimmed by 4 bases and the J gene end by 8 bases; junction bases not matched to a gene: 7. Germline-derived CDR1 and CDR2 are SGDLS and YYNGEE. The CDR3 is made up of 14 amino acids. CDR3: CASSTQGGSEKLFF. CDR3 in DNA: TGTGCCAGCAGCACACAGGGGGGGAGCGAAAAACTGTTTTTT. Supplemented by reference TRBV9 and TRBJ1-4, the full variable domain reads DSGVTQTPKHLITATGQRVTLRCSPRSGDLSVYWYQQSLDQGLQFLIQYYNGEERAKGNILERFSAQQFPDLHSELNLSSLELGDSALYFCASSTQGGSEKLFFGSGTQLSVL.

As for this clone: This CDR3 is also generated by other DNA sequences in the sample. The chain combines TRBV4-2 with TRBJ2-2; D is unclear. The CDR3 is 11 amino acids. Germline V gene data show CDR1 as LGHNA and CDR2 as YNFKEQ. V was cut by 1 base and J by 6 bases, with 0 bases left in between. In DNA form, the CDR3 reads TGTGCCAGCAGCCAAGCCGGGGAGCTGTTTTTT. Encoded protein: CASSQAGELFF.

V is TRBV5-1 and J is TRBJ2-1; D unresolved. The CDR3 length is 13 residues. V lost 4 bases, J lost 8 bases, and 13 bases lay in between. Germline-derived CDR1 and CDR2 are SGHRS and YFSETQ. The chain's CDR3 is CASSAYRGDEQFF. The CDR3, as DNA: TGCGCCAGCAGCGCCTATCGTGGGGATGAGCAGTTCTTC.

V and J are TRBV21-1 and TRBJ2-5; no DNA check was done on the table's D call, TRBD1. TRBV21-1 is reported as a pseudogene. CDR3 length equals 13 residues. CDR3 DNA sequence: TGTGCCAGCAGCATAAGAAGGGGGAAGACCCAGTACTTC. Translating it yields CASSIRRGKTQYF.

The V gene is TRBV11-2, the J gene TRBJ2-7; 9 bases are shared with TRBD2. This CDR3 region has 14 residues. The V segment lost 4 bases and the J segment 3 bases; nucleotides outside the gene matches: 4. The germline gives CDR1 SGHAT, CDR2 FQNNGV. The CDR3 region has the DNA TGTGCCAGCAGCTCGGGACTAGCTATCTACGAGCAGTACTTC. This encodes CASSSGLAIYEQYF.

The chain has TRBV19 and TRBJ2-7; D possibly uses TRBD1 or TRBD2 (5 bases each). CDR1 is LNHDA, CDR2 SQIVND, per germline (reference sequence). There are 16 residues in the CDR3. With 5 bases removed from V and 5 bases from J, the gap between germline ends came to 22 bases. The CDR3 protein is CASSGRDPTGAHEQYF. The CDR3 DNA reads TGTGCCAGTAGTGGCCGGGACCCCACTGGAGCCCACGAGCAGTACTTC.

The CDR3 DNA sequence: TGTGCCAGCAGCTTCCAGGGGGATGAAAAACTGTTTTTT. Residues: CASSFQGDEKLFF. The chain recombines TRBV7-9 with TRBJ1-4, with 7 bases fitting TRBD1. Germline values: CDR1 SEHNR, CDR2 FQNEAQ (reference sequence). V lost 3 bases, J lost 6 bases, and 1 base stayed unmatched. This CDR3 contains 13 residues.

The chain uses TRBV29-1 and TRBJ2-5, with 11 bases identical to TRBD1. The V segment lost 6 bases and the J segment 5 bases; nucleotides outside the gene matches: 17. Germline V gene data show CDR1 as SQVTM and CDR2 as ANQGSEA. The CDR3 totals 17 residues. CDR3 sequence (DNA): TGCAGCGTGTTTCTCTTACGGACAGGGGGCGGAGGTGAGACCCAGTACTTC. This translates into CSVFLLRTGGGGETQYF.

This chain joins TRBV21-1 and TRBJ2-2; TRBD1, the table's D call, lacks a check against the DNA. TRBV21-1 is shown as a pseudogene. This CDR3 is built from 15 residues. CDR3 sequence reads: CASSKGHPNTGELFF. CDR3 DNA: TGTGCCAGCAGCAAAGGACATCCAAACACCGGGGAGCTGTTTTTT.

V usage is TRBV7-3 and J usage is TRBJ2-1; D is undetermined. The CDR3 is 18 residues long. Trimming removed 4 bases from V and 5 bases from J, with 24 bases in between. The germline CDR1 and CDR2 sequences are SGHTA and FQGTGA. The CDR3 DNA reads TGTGCCAGCAGCTCCACATCCCTGGTTAAGGATTCGAACAATGAGCAGTTCTTC. It encodes CASSSTSLVKDSNNEQFF.

This clone was counted between two and nine times. The J gene is TRBJ1-1, the V gene TRBV11-1, with D perhaps TRBD1 (5 bases). The CDR3 has 11 amino acids. V gave up 1 base and J gave up 8 bases, with 5 bases separating them. In germline, CDR1 is SGHAT, CDR2 FQDESV (reference sequence). DNA for the CDR3: TGTGCCAGCAGCTTAGGGACAGAAGCTTTCTTT. It encodes CASSLGTEAFF.